The source of this T cell receptor beta chain is a study of blood T cell repertoires in COVID-19. This clone was observed a handful of times. Germline values: CDR1 SGHTA, CDR2 FQGNSA. This CDR3 has 17 residues. Trimming removed 6 bases at V and 0 bases at J, with 19 bases between. Method: immunoSEQ multiplex PCR; TCRdb's copy keeps in-frame clones and lacks some. Among roughly 300,000 clones listed, 80% to 95% were seen once. The sample taken for sequencing was PBMCs or T cells enriched from blood (not recorded which). The V call is TRBV7-2, the J call TRBJ2-3; maybe TRBD2 (5 bases). The sequence derives from a woman in her 30s who had recovered from COVID-19. CDR3 in DNA: TGTGCCAGCAGACCACTGGGCGGGCAGGCTAGCACAGATACGCAGTATTTT. Translation: CASRPLGGQASTDTQYF.